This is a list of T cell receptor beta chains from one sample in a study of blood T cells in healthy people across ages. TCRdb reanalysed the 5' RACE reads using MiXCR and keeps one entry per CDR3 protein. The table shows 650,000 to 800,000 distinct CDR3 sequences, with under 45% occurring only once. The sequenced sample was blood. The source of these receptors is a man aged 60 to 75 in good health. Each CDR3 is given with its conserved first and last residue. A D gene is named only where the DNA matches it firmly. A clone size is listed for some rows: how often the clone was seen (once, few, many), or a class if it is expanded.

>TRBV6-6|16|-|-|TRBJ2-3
TGTGCCAGCACCCACAGAGCACACGAGGGCACAGATACGCAGTATTTT
CASTHRAHEGTDTQYF
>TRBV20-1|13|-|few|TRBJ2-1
TGCAGTGCCTTATGGTGGGCCTACAATGAGCAGTTCTTC
CSALWWAYNEQFF
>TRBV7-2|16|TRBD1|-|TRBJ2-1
TGTGCCAGCAGCGCCCGGCTCGGGACAGGGGGCAATGAGCAGTTCTTC
CASSARLGTGGNEQFF
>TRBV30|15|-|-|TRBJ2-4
TGTGCCTGGAGTACCGAGGACGGAGGACTTAACATTCAGTACTTC
CAWSTEDGGLNIQYF
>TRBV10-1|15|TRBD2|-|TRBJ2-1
TGCGCCAGCAGTGAGCTAGCGGGCGGATACAATGAGCAGTTCTTC
CASSELAGGYNEQFF
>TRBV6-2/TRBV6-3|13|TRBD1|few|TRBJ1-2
TGTGCCAGCAGACCTTACAGGGGAATTGGCTACACCTTC
CASRPYRGIGYTF
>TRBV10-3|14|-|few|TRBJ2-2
TGTGCCATCAGTGAGGCTTTACACACCGGGGAGCTGTTTTTT
CAISEALHTGELFF
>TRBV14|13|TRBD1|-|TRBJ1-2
TGTGCCAGCAGAACAGGGGGCGACTATGGCTACACCTTC
CASRTGGDYGYTF
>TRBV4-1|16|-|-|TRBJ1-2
TGCGCCAGCAGCCAAGCGCCAGCGGGGTGGGACGGTGGCTACACCTTC
CASSQAPAGWDGGYTF
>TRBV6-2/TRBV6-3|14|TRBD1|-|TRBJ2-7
TGTGCCAGCAGACAGGGGGAATCCTACAATGAGCAGTACTTC
CASRQGESYNEQYF
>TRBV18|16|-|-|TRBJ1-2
TGTGCCAGCTCACCGGCCCTCGACAGATCGAACTATGGCTACACCTTC
CASSPALDRSNYGYTF
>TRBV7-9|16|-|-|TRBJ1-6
TGTGCCAGCAGCTTAGGAGGAGTCGGCCGTAATTCACCCCTCCACTTT
CASSLGGVGRNSPLHF
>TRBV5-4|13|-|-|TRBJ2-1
TGTGCCAGCAGCTTGGCTAGCGTGGATGAGCAGTTCTTC
CASSLASVDEQFF
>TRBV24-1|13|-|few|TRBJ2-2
TGTGCCACCAGGGGCGAAGTTCCCGGGGAGCTGTTTTTT
CATRGEVPGELFF
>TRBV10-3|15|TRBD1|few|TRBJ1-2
TGTGCCATCAGTGGTCAAGACAGGGTAAACTATGGCTACACCTTC
CAISGQDRVNYGYTF
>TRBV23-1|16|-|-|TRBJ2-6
TGCGCCAGCAGTCCACGACAGAGCTCTGGGGCCAACGTCCTGACTTTC
CASSPRQSSGANVLTF
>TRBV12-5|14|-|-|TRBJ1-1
TGTGCTAGTGGTTCCGAACCGGGTTACACTGAAGCTTTCTTT
CASGSEPGYTEAFF
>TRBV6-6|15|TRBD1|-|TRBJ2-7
TGTGCCAGCAGCTACCAGAGACAGGGGCGTCGGGAGCAGTACTTC
CASSYQRQGRREQYF
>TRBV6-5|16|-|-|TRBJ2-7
TGTGCCAGCAGTTACTCGCCCCAACGATTGGGTTCCGAGCAGTACTTC
CASSYSPQRLGSEQYF
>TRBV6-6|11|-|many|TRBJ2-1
TGTGCCAGCAGCCCTGGGGGTGAGCAGTTCTTC
CASSPGGEQFF
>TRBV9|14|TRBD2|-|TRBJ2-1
TGTGCCAGTTCGACTAGCGGCTCCTACAATGAGCAGTTCTTC
CASSTSGSYNEQFF
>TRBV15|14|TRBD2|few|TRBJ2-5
TGTGCCACCAGCGGCCGGGGGGGCGGAGAGACCCAGTACTTC
CATSGRGGGETQYF
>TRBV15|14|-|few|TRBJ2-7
TGTGCCACCAGCACCTCATCGGGCCTCTACGAGCAGTACTTC
CATSTSSGLYEQYF
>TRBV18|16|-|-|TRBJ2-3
TGTGCCAGCTCACCAGGGGATACCCCTAGCACAGATACGCAGTATTTT
CASSPGDTPSTDTQYF
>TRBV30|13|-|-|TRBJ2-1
TGTGCCTGGGGCAGGAGCTCCTACAATGAGCAGTTCTTC
CAWGRSSYNEQFF
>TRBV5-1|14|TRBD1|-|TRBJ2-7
TGCGCCAGCTACACCGGGACAGGGGGCTACGAGCAGTACTTC
CASYTGTGGYEQYF
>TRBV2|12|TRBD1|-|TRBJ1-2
TGTGCCAGCGGGGACAGTGTCTATGGCTACACCTTC
CASGDSVYGYTF
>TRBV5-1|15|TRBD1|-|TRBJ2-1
TGCGCCAGCATAGGGGGGACAGGGCCTTACAATGAGCAGTTCTTC
CASIGGTGPYNEQFF
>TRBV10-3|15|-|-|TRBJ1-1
TGTGCCACGCGCGGCGCCAGGGGCGTGGACACTGAAGCTTTCTTT
CATRGARGVDTEAFF
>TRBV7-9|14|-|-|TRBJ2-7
TGTGCCAGCAGTGATGACGGAGACTCCTACGAGCAGTACTTC
CASSDDGDSYEQYF